The entry that follows covers one T cell receptor beta chain sequence. There is no known antigen for this receptor. Base qualities are not provided; no much larger clone lies one nucleotide away. Peripheral blood CD8+ and CD4+ T cells from healthy donors, Susac syndrome patients and multiple sclerosis patients were profiled by high-throughput TCR beta sequencing. Treatment-naive patients with stable or active relapsing-remitting disease fulfilling revised McDonald criteria were used as multiple sclerosis controls. Bulk CD8+ and CD4+ T cells were purified by magnetic negative isolation, whereas CD8+ TEMRA cells were enriched by FACS. Blood was drawn into EDTA tubes, processed within 24 hours, and PBMCs were isolated by density gradient centrifugation. PBMCs intended for TCR sequencing were frozen in liquid nitrogen and were later thawed in a 37 degrees C water bath. Purity of sorted or isolated CD4+, CD8+ and CD8+ TEMRA cells was at least 90%.

V loses 3 bases, J loses 4 bases, and the germline ends lie 9 bases apart. Taken from the germline V gene (reference sequence), the CDR1 and CDR2 loops are LGHDT and YNNKEL. The cysteine opens and the phenylalanine closes a CDR3 of 13 amino acids. Of all the DNA, just the CDR3 is kept, 39 bases in frame from base 1. RNA was extracted using the RNeasy kit, and about 0.5 to 1 ug of the RNA was reverse transcribed with random hexamers. The immunoSEQ multiplex PCR assay, covering 54 Vbeta and 13 Jbeta segments, was used to amplify TCR beta CDR3 regions. PCR amplification bias was corrected using a synthetic template baseline for primer optimization and computational correction. Concerning the study's data processing: Only productive sequences were kept, with reads annotated to V, D and J genes according to IMGT and analyzed in immunoSEQ Analyzer. Clonality was calculated as one minus the Shannon entropy normalized by log2 of the number of productive unique sequences. For each patient and control, public and private clones were evaluated within the 100 most prevalent clones. Susac-specific clones were defined as absent from healthy and MS cohorts, 800 to 1,200 published viral clones and other ImmuneACCESS disease sequences. Using fastp at Q25 and MiXCR, TCRdb reprocessed the public reads and kept productive beta chains. Every entry covers one CDR3 protein and lists the most common genes and DNA from its rows. TCRdb, rather than the study authors, made the V and J calls. For this sample the table gives more than 200,000 distinct CDR3 sequences, of which 80% to 95% were detected only once. Around 0.072% of the sample goes to the ten largest clones.

The data derive from a study of CD8 T cells in Susac syndrome (dated by TCRdb to the late 2010s). With respect to the entire study: Whether CD8+ T cell activation and differentiation in Susac syndrome was antigen driven was tested using repertoire sequencing.

Broad study findings and their caveats: The number of individuals in the TCR sequencing and HLA analysis was acknowledged as relatively small.

This receptor was identified in a human donor with multiple sclerosis. Here the chain combines TRBV3-1 and TRBJ1-1, with the D gene not confidently named. Sequencing input: CD4+ T cells from PBMCs. The CDR3: CASSHLMGTEAFF. The DNA sequence is TGTGCCAGCAGCCATCTAATGGGCACTGAAGCTTTCTTT. When the CDR3 is completed using the reference TRBV3-1 and TRBJ1-1 genes on either side, the full variable domain is DTAVSQTPKYLVTQMGNDKSIKCEQNLGHDTMYWYKQDSKKFLKIMFSYNNKELIINETVPNRFSPKSPDKAHLNLHINSLELGDSAVYFCASSHLMGTEAFFGQGTRLTVV.